The clone carrying this T cell receptor (beta chain) appeared many times. What it recognizes is unknown. The sample is drawn from a study of molecular identifiers for immune sequencing clone quantification. Study information: In replicates, RNA from approximately 20,000 or 100,000 naive CD8 cells was divided five ways and four parts were sequenced.

Libraries from naive CD8 cells were generated from 20,000 to 1,000,000 sorted cells (with 10%, 30% or 50% RNA). CD8+CD4-CCR7+CD45RA+ cells were sorted as naive CD8 T cells. TCRdb reprocessed the PCR reads via MiXCR and lists one record per CDR3 protein. The sample lists 8,800 or so distinct CDR3 sequences, roughly 19% occurring once. With 7 bases clipped from V and 1 base from J, the junction kept 16 bases outside the gene matches. CDR3 length: 19 amino acids. Germline V gene lookup returns CDR1 SGHTA and CDR2 FQGNSA. Study conclusions and caveats: In naive cells, clones above 20 RNA copies held under 1% of molecules, whereas in effector cells they held over 99%.

The sequenced sample was naive CD8+ T cells from blood, with Jurkat cell RNA spiked in. The subset here: FACS-sorted CD8+CD4-CCR7+CD45RA+ naive T cells. The sequence derives from a human donor in good health. Some libraries in this study had Jurkat cell RNA spiked in. V usage is TRBV7-2 and J usage is TRBJ2-3; 11 bases are shared with TRBD2. The CDR3 protein is CASTIGDIVAGGGTDTQYF. CDR3 sequence (DNA): TGTGCCAGCACCATTGGAGACATTGTAGCGGGGGGGGGCACAGATACGCAGTATTTT.